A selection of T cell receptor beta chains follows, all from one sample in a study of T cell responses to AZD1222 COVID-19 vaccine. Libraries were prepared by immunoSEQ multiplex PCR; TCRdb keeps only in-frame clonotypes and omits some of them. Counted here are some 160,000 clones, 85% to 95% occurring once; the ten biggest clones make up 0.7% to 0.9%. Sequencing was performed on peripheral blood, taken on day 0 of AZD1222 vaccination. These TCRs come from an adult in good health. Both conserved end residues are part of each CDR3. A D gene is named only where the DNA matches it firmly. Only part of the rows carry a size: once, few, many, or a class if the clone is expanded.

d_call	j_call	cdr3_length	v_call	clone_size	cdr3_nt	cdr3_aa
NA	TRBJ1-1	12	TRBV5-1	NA	TGCGCCAGCAGAGCTAGTGGAACTGAAGCTTTCTTT	CASRASGTEAFF
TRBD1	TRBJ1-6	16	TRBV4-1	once	TGCGCCAGCAGCCATCCCGCCGGGACAGGGGGTTCACCCCTCCACTTT	CASSHPAGTGGSPLHF
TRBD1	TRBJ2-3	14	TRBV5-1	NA	TGCGCCAGCAGCCAGATTAGACAGGGAGATACGCAGTATTTT	CASSQIRQGDTQYF
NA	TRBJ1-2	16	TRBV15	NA	TGTGCCACCAGCAGAGATAGTCCCTGGGGGGTCCGCGGCTACACCTTC	CATSRDSPWGVRGYTF
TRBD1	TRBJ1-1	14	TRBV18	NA	TGTGCCAGCTCACCCCGGACAGGGAATGACGAAGCTTTCTTT	CASSPRTGNDEAFF
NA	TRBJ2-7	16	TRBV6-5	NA	TGTGCCAGCAGTTACGGACCCGGGACGATTGGGGGCGAGCAGTACTTC	CASSYGPGTIGGEQYF
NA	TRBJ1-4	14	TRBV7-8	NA	TGTGCCAGCAGCTTACGGGCAGGGTATGAAAAACTGTTTTTT	CASSLRAGYEKLFF
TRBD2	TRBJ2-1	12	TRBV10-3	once	TGTGCCACGACTAGCAGGGCCAATGAGCAGTTCTTC	CATTSRANEQFF
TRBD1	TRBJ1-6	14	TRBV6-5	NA	TGTGCCAGCACCCTCGACAGGGGGCAATCACCCCTCCACTTT	CASTLDRGQSPLHF
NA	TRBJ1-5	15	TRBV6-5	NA	TGTGCCAGCAGTTACTCACACGATAGCAATCAGCCCCAGCATTTT	CASSYSHDSNQPQHF
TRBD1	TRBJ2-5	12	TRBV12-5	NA	TGTGCTAGTGGCAGGGGGCAAGAGACCCAGTACTTC	CASGRGQETQYF
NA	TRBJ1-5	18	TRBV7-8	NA	TGTGCCAGCAGCTTAGCCCTGGGACCGACGTATAGCAATCAGCCCCAGCATTTT	CASSLALGPTYSNQPQHF
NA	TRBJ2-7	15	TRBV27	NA	TGTGCCAGCAGTTTGACAGCACCTAGCTCCTACGAGCAGTACTTC	CASSLTAPSSYEQYF
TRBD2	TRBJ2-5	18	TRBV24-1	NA	TGTGCCACCAGTGATTTGACTAGCGGGGGTACTGGAGGAGAGACCCAGTACTTC	CATSDLTSGGTGGETQYF
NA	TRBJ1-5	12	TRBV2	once	TGTGCCAGCAACGGGCAGGAACAGCCCCAGCATTTT	CASNGQEQPQHF
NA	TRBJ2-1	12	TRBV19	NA	TGTGCCAGTAGTATAGATTCGAATGAGCAGTTCTTC	CASSIDSNEQFF
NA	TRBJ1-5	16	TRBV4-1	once	TGCGCCAGCAGTCAAATTTGGACACCTAGCAATCAGCCCCAGCATTTT	CASSQIWTPSNQPQHF
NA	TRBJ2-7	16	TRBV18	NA	TGTGCCAGCTCACCCCGAAGACAGGAGAACATCAACGAGCAGTACTTC	CASSPRRQENINEQYF
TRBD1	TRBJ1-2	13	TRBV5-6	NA	TGTGCCAGCAGCCACAGGGGGATGAGTGGCTACACCTTC	CASSHRGMSGYTF
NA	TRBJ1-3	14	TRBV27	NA	TGTGCCAGCAGGGCGGGGATAGCTGGAAACACCATATATTTT	CASRAGIAGNTIYF
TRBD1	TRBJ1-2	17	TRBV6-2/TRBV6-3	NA	TGTGCCAGCAGTCCCGGGCTAGGGGGCGCGGGTCTCTATGGCTACACCTTC	CASSPGLGGAGLYGYTF
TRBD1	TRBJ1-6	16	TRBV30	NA	TGTGCCTGGAGAACCGGGACAGCGCTCTATAATTCACCCCTCCACTTT	CAWRTGTALYNSPLHF
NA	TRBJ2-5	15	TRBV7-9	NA	TGTGCCAGCAGCTTAGAAGGGGGGGCCGGGGAGACCCAGTACTTC	CASSLEGGAGETQYF
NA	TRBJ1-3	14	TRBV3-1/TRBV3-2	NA	TGTGCCAGCACCCCATCGGCAGTCGGAAAGACCATATATTTT	CASTPSAVGKTIYF
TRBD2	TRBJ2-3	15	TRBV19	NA	TGTGCCAGTAGGGCCAGCGGGGGGGCGGGAGATACGCAGTATTTT	CASRASGGAGDTQYF
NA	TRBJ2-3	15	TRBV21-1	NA	TGTGCCAGCCCCCGACTAGCGGGGACCACAGATACGCAGTATTTT	CASPRLAGTTDTQYF
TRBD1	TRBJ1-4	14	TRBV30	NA	TGTGCCTGTCACCCGGGACAGGGGAACGAAAAACTGTTTTTT	CACHPGQGNEKLFF
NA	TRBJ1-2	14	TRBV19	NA	TGTGCCAGTATTGGCCGGGACCTTGGTAGTGGCTACACCTTC	CASIGRDLGSGYTF
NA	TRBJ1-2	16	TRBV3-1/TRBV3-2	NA	TGTGCCAGCAGCCCGAGGGGCAGGAGAGCTAACTATGGCTACACCTTC	CASSPRGRRANYGYTF
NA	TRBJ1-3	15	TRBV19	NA	TGTGCCTGCGACAGGCGCGACGTCTCTGGAAACACCATATATTTT	CACDRRDVSGNTIYF
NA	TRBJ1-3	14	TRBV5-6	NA	TGTGCCAGCAGCTTGGGGCCGGGGGGAAACACCATATATTTT	CASSLGPGGNTIYF
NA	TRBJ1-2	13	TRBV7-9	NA	TGTGCCAGCAGCGGTGGTCGAGAGGATGGCTACACCTTC	CASSGGREDGYTF
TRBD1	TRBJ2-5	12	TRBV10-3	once	TGTGCCATACGGACAGGGCAAGAGACCCAGTACTTC	CAIRTGQETQYF
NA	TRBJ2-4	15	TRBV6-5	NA	TGTGCCAGCAGTTCAGTTGACAGCGGCTGGGACATTCAGTACTTC	CASSSVDSGWDIQYF
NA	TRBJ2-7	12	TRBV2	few	TGTGCCAGCAGAGGGCAGGGGAAGGTGCAGTACTTC	CASRGQGKVQYF
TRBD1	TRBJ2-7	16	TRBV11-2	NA	TGTGCCAGCATACTTACAGGGGGACTCAGCCGCTACGAGCAGTACTTC	CASILTGGLSRYEQYF
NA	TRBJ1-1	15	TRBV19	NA	TGTGCCAGTAAGGACTTCGGGGGTATCGACACTGAAGCTTTCTTT	CASKDFGGIDTEAFF